This T cell receptor beta chain was sequenced during a study of cytomegalovirus exposure and HLA in healthy donors. The V end lost 1 base, the J end lost 0 bases, and 7 bases lay between the germline ends. Per the germline V gene, CDR1 is LNHDA and CDR2 is SQIVND (reference sequence). This CDR3 comprises 15 residues. On this clone: What it binds is unknown.

Assay: immunoSEQ multiplex PCR; the TCRdb copy retains only in-frame clones and omits some. The sample yields about 250,000 clones, about 90% seen once. The study, taken as a whole, reports: While the bulk of TCR sequences proved rare, some public TCRs turned up in many donors. In the 120 validation repertoires, a later analysis found that first-cohort TCR clusters tended to co-occur.

The source material was PBMCs. V usage is TRBV19 and J usage is TRBJ2-1, with D maybe TRBD2 (5 bases). The receptor comes from a man between 18 and 35 years old in good health and CMV-seropositive. CDR3 bases: TGTGCCAGTAGTATAGCTAGCTTCTCCTACAATGAGCAGTTCTTC. Encoded protein: CASSIASFSYNEQFF.